These T cell receptor beta chains were read from a single sample in a study of CD8 T cells in Susac syndrome. TCRdb ran MiXCR on the immunoSEQ multiplex PCR reads and lists one entry per CDR3 protein. The data contain approximately 100,000 distinct CDR3 sequences, roughly 91% of them singletons. The source material was CD4+ T cells from PBMCs. Source of these receptors: a human donor in good health. The CDR3 runs from the conserved cysteine through the conserved F or W. The D gene is left open where the match is weak. Size is stated for part of the rows, as once, few or many counts, or as a class when the clone is expanded.

len | j_gene | abundance | v_gene | d_gene | CDR3aa | CDR3nt
14 | TRBJ2-7 | once | TRBV27 | . | CASSFGQPVYEQYF | TGTGCCAGCAGCTTCGGACAGCCTGTCTACGAGCAGTACTTC
16 | TRBJ1-5 | . | TRBV20-1 | TRBD1 | CSAGGTGHIGNQPQHF | TGCAGTGCTGGGGGGACAGGGCATATCGGCAATCAGCCCCAGCATTTT
13 | TRBJ2-5 | . | TRBV11-3 | . | CASSFRESETQYF | TGTGCCAGCAGCTTCAGGGAGAGTGAGACCCAGTACTTC
14 | TRBJ2-1 | . | TRBV7-8 | TRBD2 | CASSSSGGYNEQFF | TGTGCCAGCAGCTCTAGCGGGGGTTACAATGAGCAGTTCTTC
12 | TRBJ2-6 | . | TRBV3-1 | . | CASSLLTNVLTF | TGTGCCAGCAGCCTACTGACCAACGTCCTGACTTTC
15 | TRBJ2-2 | . | TRBV19 | . | CASSIGGLSTGELFF | TGTGCCAGTAGTATTGGGGGATTATCGACCGGGGAGCTGTTTTTT
16 | TRBJ2-7 | . | TRBV20-1 | TRBD2 | CSARDPGAGGLYEQYF | TGCAGTGCTAGAGATCCGGGAGCGGGGGGGCTCTACGAGCAGTACTTC
12 | TRBJ2-1 | . | TRBV12-3/TRBV12-4 | . | CASSPPVGEQFF | TGTGCCAGCAGTCCCCCGGTCGGTGAGCAGTTCTTC
17 | TRBJ2-4 | . | TRBV4-2 | . | CASSHLPGGDAKNIQYF | TGTGCCAGCAGCCACCTCCCGGGGGGCGATGCCAAAAACATTCAGTACTTC
14 | TRBJ1-1 | . | TRBV12-3/TRBV12-4 | . | CASRGGRMNTEAFF | TGTGCCAGCAGGGGGGGACGCATGAACACTGAAGCTTTCTTT
16 | TRBJ2-5 | . | TRBV29-1 | . | CSVEDPRDSGQETQYF | TGCAGCGTTGAGGATCCCCGGGACTCAGGCCAAGAGACCCAGTACTTC
14 | TRBJ1-2 | . | TRBV18 | TRBD1 | CASSFGTAQGGYTF | TGTGCCAGCTCATTCGGGACAGCCCAGGGCGGCTACACCTTC
14 | TRBJ2-7 | . | TRBV19 | TRBD1 | CASKRQGSLNEQYF | TGTGCCAGTAAGAGACAGGGGAGTCTGAACGAGCAGTACTTC
15 | TRBJ2-5 | . | TRBV20-1 | . | CSARVAAAGKETQYF | TGCAGTGCTAGAGTCGCCGCAGCGGGTAAAGAGACCCAGTACTTC
16 | TRBJ2-1 | . | TRBV2 | TRBD2 | CASRGLAGGRTDEQFF | TGTGCCAGCAGAGGACTAGCGGGGGGCCGTACGGATGAGCAGTTCTTC
14 | TRBJ2-1 | . | TRBV20-1 | TRBD2 | CSASSGRGPNEQFF | TGCAGTGCTAGTAGCGGGAGGGGCCCCAATGAGCAGTTCTTC
14 | TRBJ2-4 | once | TRBV18 | . | CASSPAGDGNIQYF | TGTGCCAGCTCCCCAGCCGGGGACGGAAACATTCAGTACTTC
14 | TRBJ2-7 | once | TRBV5-1 | . | CASSPGSLGEEQYF | TGCGCCAGCAGCCCGGGGTCCCTCGGGGAAGAGCAGTACTTC
15 | TRBJ2-3 | . | TRBV11-2 | . | CASSSLSGGRDTQYF | TGTGCCAGCAGCTCTCTATCGGGGGGCAGAGATACGCAGTATTTT
11 | TRBJ2-2 | . | TRBV2 | . | CASSEVRELFF | TGTGCCAGCAGTGAAGTCAGGGAGCTGTTTTTT
15 | TRBJ1-2 | . | TRBV12-3/TRBV12-4 | TRBD1 | CASSTGTGGQGGYTF | TGTGCCAGCAGCACCGGGACAGGGGGCCAGGGAGGCTACACCTTC
17 | TRBJ1-1 | . | TRBV15 | . | CATSSPRSRGLWTEAFF | TGTGCCACCAGCAGCCCCCGAAGTCGGGGGCTTTGGACTGAAGCTTTCTTT
14 | TRBJ2-1 | . | TRBV27 | TRBD1 | CATMKTGGYNEQFF | TGTGCCACCATGAAGACAGGGGGGTACAATGAGCAGTTCTTC
13 | TRBJ1-2 | . | TRBV2 | . | CASSVRTNYGYTF | TGTGCCAGCAGTGTCCGGACTAACTATGGCTACACCTTC
18 | TRBJ2-1 | . | TRBV5-4 | TRBD2 | CASSLGASGSVEVDEQFF | TGTGCCAGCAGCTTGGGTGCTAGCGGGAGTGTCGAGGTGGATGAGCAGTTCTTC
13 | TRBJ2-2 | once | TRBV6-5 | . | CASSPWESGELFF | TGTGCCAGCAGCCCATGGGAGTCCGGGGAGCTGTTTTTT
15 | TRBJ2-4 | . | TRBV20-1 | . | CSVLIGGRAKNIQYF | TGCAGTGTCTTAATCGGGGGGCGAGCCAAAAACATTCAGTACTTC
15 | TRBJ2-7 | . | TRBV7-9 | TRBD1 | CASSARGQGEYEQYF | TGTGCCAGCAGCGCCCGTGGACAGGGGGAATACGAGCAGTACTTC
15 | TRBJ2-1 | . | TRBV6-5 | . | CASSLILGTQNEQFF | TGTGCCAGCAGTCTGATCCTCGGGACCCAGAATGAGCAGTTCTTC
16 | TRBJ2-5 | . | TRBV5-1 | TRBD1 | CASRAKGQGPQETQYF | TGCGCCAGCCGGGCGAAGGGACAGGGGCCGCAAGAGACCCAGTACTTC
13 | TRBJ2-7 | . | TRBV5-1 | . | CASVAEPSYEQYF | TGCGCCAGCGTAGCCGAGCCCTCCTACGAGCAGTACTTC
14 | TRBJ2-2 | . | TRBV6-1 | . | CASAPGRDTGELFF | TGTGCCAGCGCACCGGGACGAGATACCGGGGAGCTGTTTTTT
14 | TRBJ1-2 | . | TRBV29-1 | . | CSVRTENPTYGYTF | TGCAGCGTTAGGACAGAAAATCCGACCTATGGCTACACCTTC
15 | TRBJ2-7 | . | TRBV12-3/TRBV12-4 | . | CASSLRDPGSYEQYF | TGTGCCAGCAGTTTAAGGGACCCCGGATCCTACGAGCAGTACTTC
13 | TRBJ2-7 | . | TRBV7-2 | TRBD2 | CASSLSGRYEQYF | TGTGCCAGCAGCTTAAGCGGGAGGTACGAGCAGTACTTC
14 | TRBJ1-2 | . | TRBV7-9 | . | CASSHLGHTYGYTF | TGTGCCAGCAGCCATTTGGGCCATACCTATGGCTACACCTTC
16 | TRBJ2-1 | . | TRBV27 | TRBD2 | CASSLPLTSGEREQFF | TGTGCCAGCAGTTTACCTCTGACTAGCGGGGAAAGAGAGCAGTTCTTC